This entry describes one TCR beta chain. This sample is part of a study of blood T cell repertoires in COVID-19. Turning to the study itself: Donors in the United States, Italy and Spain gave samples during acute or convalescent COVID-19. Sample material is recorded as cDNA or gDNA derived from T cells, B-cell-depleted T cells, or PBMCs.

Method: immunoSEQ multiplex PCR; TCRdb's copy keeps in-frame clones and lacks some. The table has approximately 34,000 clones, about 80% seen once; the top ten hold approximately 15%. Trimming at V came to 5 bases and at J to 6 bases, leaving 7 bases not matched to a gene. CDR3 size: 15 residues. The V gene's germline CDR1 is MNHEY and CDR2 SMNVEV (reference sequence). The chain carries TRBV27 and TRBJ1-5, with 10 bases lining up with TRBD1. The origin of this receptor is a woman in her 70s with acute or convalescent COVID-19. The sequencing input was peripheral blood. The CDR3 nucleotides are TGTGCCAGCAGTCCCGGGACAGGGGTTGCTCAGCCCCAGCATTTT. Its translation is CASSPGTGVAQPQHF.